A selection of T cell receptor beta chains follows, all from one sample in a study of blood T cell repertoires in COVID-19. Clones were read by immunoSEQ multiplex PCR, and TCRdb kept only the in-frame ones, dropping some. The repertoire holds roughly 67,000 clones, with 70% to 90% as singletons. The specimen sequenced was peripheral blood. Receptor source: a woman aged 60-75 years with acute or convalescent COVID-19. Each CDR3 is given with its conserved first and last residue. A D gene is named only where the DNA matches it firmly. Clone size is not always given. Where it is, it says once, few, many or a class for expanded clones.

TRBJ2-1	NA	TRBV4-3	TRBD1	CASSQDRGTGVMGNEQFF
TRBJ1-5	NA	TRBV27	NA	CASSLGHVNQPQHF
TRBJ2-3	NA	TRBV7-9	TRBD2	CASSQSGGRSRDTQYF
TRBJ1-5	NA	TRBV6-5	TRBD1	CASNMRGQGGQPQHF
TRBJ2-5	NA	TRBV29-1	NA	CSTLRGQETQYF
TRBJ2-1	NA	TRBV18	TRBD1	CASSLDRSSGAVNNEQFF
TRBJ1-5	NA	TRBV2	NA	CASSVLDQPQHF
TRBJ1-1	NA	TRBV5-1	TRBD1	CASSSWGTGEGAFF
TRBJ1-1	NA	TRBV7-9	NA	CASSSLRDGLSEAFF
TRBJ1-6	NA	TRBV5-1	NA	CASSLAGFNNSPLHF
TRBJ1-4	few	TRBV19	NA	CASRTGWLSNEKLFF
TRBJ1-5	NA	TRBV11-3	NA	CASSTHRAKHF
TRBJ1-5	NA	TRBV2	TRBD1	CASSEARTGNQPQHF
TRBJ1-6	once	TRBV28	TRBD1	CASSPGTDSGSPLHF
TRBJ1-3	NA	TRBV11-2	NA	CASSFLDKISGNTIYF
TRBJ2-1	NA	TRBV4-3	NA	CASSQGQGSYNEQFF
TRBJ1-1	NA	TRBV18	NA	CASSPGLNTEAFF
TRBJ2-1	NA	TRBV5-4	TRBD2	CASSPFSGSNNEQFF
TRBJ2-3	once	TRBV27	TRBD1	CASRKKGTGGSQTNTDTQYF
TRBJ1-1	NA	TRBV7-2	TRBD1	CASSPGQGTMNTEAFF
TRBJ2-2	NA	TRBV10-2	NA	CASSLGPGTGELFF
TRBJ1-2	NA	TRBV29-1	TRBD1	CSVGQGARGGYTF
TRBJ2-2	NA	TRBV4-2	TRBD1	CASSQGTGSGENAGELFF
TRBJ2-5	NA	TRBV27	NA	CASSSRGGETQYF
TRBJ1-1	NA	TRBV7-9	TRBD1	CASSETGSTEAFF
TRBJ2-1	NA	TRBV4-1	NA	CASSHVMGPTYNEQFF
TRBJ1-2	NA	TRBV6-5	TRBD1	CASTTGANYGYTF
TRBJ1-6	NA	TRBV5-1	TRBD1	CASRKDRATSPLHF
TRBJ2-3	once	TRBV5-6	TRBD1	CASSSWTGGRTDTQYF
TRBJ1-1	NA	TRBV29-1	TRBD1	CSVERDRATEAFF
TRBJ1-4	NA	TRBV6-1	NA	CASSESLLTTNEKLFF
TRBJ1-2	NA	TRBV7-2	NA	CASSLEVWDTNYGYTF
TRBJ2-3	NA	TRBV7-2	TRBD2	CASSESGTSGNTQYF
TRBJ1-2	NA	TRBV24-1	TRBD1	CATSDLKGQDCYTF
TRBJ1-6	NA	TRBV11-2	NA	CASSQSPGGPLHF
TRBJ2-1	NA	TRBV4-2	TRBD2	CASSQVASGGRSYNEQFF
TRBJ2-5	NA	TRBV5-6	TRBD2	CASSLVLAGGQETQYF
TRBJ1-1	NA	TRBV6-5	TRBD1	CASIGDRTLNTEAFF
TRBJ2-5	once	TRBV27	NA	CASSIWTRKETQYF
TRBJ1-1	NA	TRBV5-4	TRBD1	CASSPGGRDTEAFF
TRBJ2-5	NA	TRBV5-1	TRBD2	CASRETSVQETQYF
TRBJ2-5	NA	TRBV9	NA	CASSVGGVQETQYF
TRBJ2-3	NA	TRBV5-1	TRBD2	CASSSLAGGVSDTQYF
TRBJ2-1	NA	TRBV19	TRBD2	CASSMTSGIQAYNEQFF
TRBJ1-6	NA	TRBV7-9	NA	CASSIQNSPLHF
TRBJ2-1	NA	TRBV5-1	TRBD2	CASSPTSGSSSYNEQFF
TRBJ1-2	NA	TRBV18	NA	CASSHSDGYTF
TRBJ1-2	NA	TRBV5-6	NA	CASSLVGGANYGYTF
TRBJ2-1	NA	TRBV7-8	TRBD2	CASSLAGLAGGDEQFF
TRBJ1-1	NA	TRBV18	NA	CASSVGGARNTEAFF
TRBJ1-1	few	TRBV19	NA	CASGAGQRMNTEAFF
TRBJ2-1	NA	TRBV12-5	TRBD2	CASGSRLAGGHNEQFF